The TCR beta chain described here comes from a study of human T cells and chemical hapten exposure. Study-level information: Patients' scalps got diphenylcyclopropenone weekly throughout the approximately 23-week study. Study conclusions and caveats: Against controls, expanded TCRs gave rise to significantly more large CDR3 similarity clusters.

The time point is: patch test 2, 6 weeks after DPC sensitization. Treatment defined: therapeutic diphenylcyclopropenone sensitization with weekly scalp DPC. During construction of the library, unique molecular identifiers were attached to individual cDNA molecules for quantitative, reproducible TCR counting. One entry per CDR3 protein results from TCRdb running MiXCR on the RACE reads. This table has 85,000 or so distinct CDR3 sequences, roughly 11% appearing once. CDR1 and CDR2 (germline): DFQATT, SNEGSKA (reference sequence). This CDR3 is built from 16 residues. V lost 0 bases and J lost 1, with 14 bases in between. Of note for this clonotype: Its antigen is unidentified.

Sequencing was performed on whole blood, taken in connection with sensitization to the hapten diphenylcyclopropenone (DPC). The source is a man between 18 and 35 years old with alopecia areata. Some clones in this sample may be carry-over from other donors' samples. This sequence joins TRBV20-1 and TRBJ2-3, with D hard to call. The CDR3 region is CSARDRIRAGTDTQYF. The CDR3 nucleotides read TGCAGTGCTAGAGATAGAATTCGGGCGGGCACAGATACGCAGTATTTT.